These 5 T cell receptor beta chains were sequenced from one sample in a study of human T cells and chemical hapten exposure. Regarding time point: healthy volunteer bleed at 6 weeks. Researchers extracted total RNA from unfractionated whole blood. TCRdb analysed the RACE reads with MiXCR anew, one entry per CDR3 protein. The sample lists some 78,000 distinct CDR3 sequences; roughly 8.7% were seen once. What was sequenced was whole blood. Source of these receptors: a male donor in good health. Some clones in this sample may be carry-over from other donors' samples.

The chain combines TRBV6-2 or TRBV6-3 with TRBJ1-5; D perhaps matches TRBD1 (6 bases). The CDR3 covers 14 residues. Germline-derived CDR1 and CDR2 are MNHEY and SVGEGT. Trimming took 2 bases from V and 1 from J, leaving 6 bases between them. The CDR3 loop reads CASSYGQSNQPQHF. In DNA, the CDR3 is TGTGCCAGCAGTTACGGACAGAGCAATCAGCCCCAGCATTTT.

The table lists this clonotype with many counts. The chain combines TRBV12-5 with TRBJ1-6; possibly TRBD1 for D (5 bases). V dropped 3 bases and J dropped 6 bases, with 15 bases sitting between them. This CDR3 region has 16 residues. Germline CDR1 LGHNT, CDR2 FRNRAP. The CDR3 sequence: CASGFLQRDPNSPLHF. CDR3 DNA: TGTGCTAGTGGTTTCCTACAGCGGGACCCTAATTCACCCCTCCACTTT.

The chain employs TRBV14 and TRBJ2-1, with D tentatively TRBD1 (5 bases). The CDR3 extends over 16 amino acids. Germline V gives CDR1 SGHDN, CDR2 FVKESK. Trimming left V 6 bases short and J 6 bases short, with 21 bases between. CDR3 amino acids: CASSVRGTSPINEQFF. In DNA, the CDR3 is TGTGCCAGCAGTGTTAGGGGAACATCCCCGATCAATGAGCAGTTCTTC.

This clonotype was seen ten or more times. The genes are TRBV12-3 or TRBV12-4 and TRBJ2-1; 8 nucleotides match TRBD1. The CDR3 has 14 residues. V dropped 5 bases and J dropped 8; count of bases not matched to a gene: 8. The CDR3 DNA sequence: TGTGCCAGCAGTCTCAGGGGGCGCTGGGATGAGCAGTTCTTC. This translates into CASSLRGRWDEQFF.

This clonotype occurred a few times. The V gene is TRBV20-1, the J gene TRBJ1-5; D might be TRBD1 (5 bases). Trimming cost V 0 bases and J 7 bases, with 10 bases left between them. The CDR3 is made up of 13 amino acids. Germline V gives CDR1 DFQATT, CDR2 SNEGSKA (reference sequence). CDR3 sequence reads: CSARDRVGQPQHF. The CDR3 coding sequence is TGCAGTGCTAGAGACAGGGTTGGGCAGCCCCAGCATTTT.